A selection of T cell receptor beta chains follows, all from one sample in a study of identical twins. TCRdb called the 5' RACE reads again in MiXCR, with one record for every CDR3 protein. The data show around 500,000 distinct CDR3 sequences, more than 13% seen once. These same data were also listed under a study on yellow fever vaccine responses in identical twins.

Sequencing input: CD4+ T cells sorted from blood. These receptors came from a woman younger than 35 in good health. Both conserved end residues are part of each CDR3. The D gene is left open where the match is weak. Only part of the rows carry a size: once, few, many, or a class if the clone is expanded.

J gene	D gene	clone size	V gene	CDR3 DNA	CDR3 protein
TRBJ1-1	.	few	TRBV7-9	TGTGCCAGCAGCTCCGCAGGGGTCGGCACTGAAGCTTTCTTT	CASSSAGVGTEAFF
TRBJ2-3	.	few	TRBV4-1	TGCGCCAGCAGCATGGGCCCCCTCGGCACAGATACGCAGTATTTT	CASSMGPLGTDTQYF
TRBJ2-7	.	.	TRBV6-2/TRBV6-3	TGTGCCTGCAGTGGGGTGTTCTACGAGCAGTACTTC	CACSGVFYEQYF
TRBJ1-5	.	.	TRBV4-1	TGCGCCAGCAGCCAGGAGGCTGCAGGGTCTAGCAATCAGCCCCAGCATTTT	CASSQEAAGSSNQPQHF
TRBJ2-3	TRBD1	.	TRBV7-2	TGTGCCAGCAGCCCGGAACAGGGGTCTCGCACAGATACGCAGTATTTT	CASSPEQGSRTDTQYF
TRBJ2-1	TRBD1	few	TRBV24-1	TGTGCCACCAGTGAACCGGGACAGGTCAATGAGCAGTTCTTC	CATSEPGQVNEQFF
TRBJ2-2	.	few	TRBV5-1	TGCGCCAGCAGCTTGCCGGACCCCACCGGGGAGCTGTTTTTT	CASSLPDPTGELFF
TRBJ1-5	.	.	TRBV10-3	TGTGCCATCAGTGAGGGGAACGGCAATCAGCCCCAGCATTTT	CAISEGNGNQPQHF
TRBJ2-7	TRBD2	.	TRBV6-2/TRBV6-3	TGTGCCAGCAGTTCCCTCCTAGCGGGAGTGGGCGAGCAGTACTTC	CASSSLLAGVGEQYF
TRBJ1-1	.	few	TRBV10-3	TGTGCCCCCAACGGGAACACTGAAGCTTTCTTT	CAPNGNTEAFF
TRBJ2-7	.	few	TRBV28	TGTGCCAGCAGTCCCGGACAGAAATCCACCTACGAGCAGTACTTC	CASSPGQKSTYEQYF
TRBJ2-1	.	few	TRBV3-1	TGTGCCAGCAGCCAACCTGACTTGGAGCAGTTCTTC	CASSQPDLEQFF
TRBJ2-1	TRBD1	.	TRBV10-3	TGTGCCATCAGAGCCGGGACAGGGGGCTACAATGAGCAGTTCTTC	CAIRAGTGGYNEQFF
TRBJ2-3	TRBD2	few	TRBV7-2	TGTGCCAGCAGCTTAGTGCTAGCGGGGGCCCTGGGAGATACGCAGTATTTT	CASSLVLAGALGDTQYF
TRBJ1-1	.	many	TRBV9	TGTGCCAGCAGCCCTCAGGGGCTATGGGACACTGAAGCTTTCTTT	CASSPQGLWDTEAFF
TRBJ2-4	.	.	TRBV28	TGTGCCAGCAGTTCAGGGGAAGTGGTCAAAAACATTCAGTACTTC	CASSSGEVVKNIQYF
TRBJ2-7	.	.	TRBV30	TGTGCCTGGAGTGTACGCAGCTTCGAGCAGTACTTC	CAWSVRSFEQYF
TRBJ2-1	.	.	TRBV6-5	TGTGCCAGCAGCCGCCGGGGGCCTGAGCAGTTCTTC	CASSRRGPEQFF
TRBJ2-2	TRBD1	few	TRBV3-1	TGTGCCAGCAGCCAACCACAGGGGACCGGGGAGCTGTTTTTT	CASSQPQGTGELFF
TRBJ2-1	TRBD1	few	TRBV29-1	TGCAGCGCCAATGGGGGTGGTGAGGGGGCGAATGAGCAGTTCTTC	CSANGGGEGANEQFF
TRBJ2-7	TRBD1	many	TRBV12-3/TRBV12-4	TGTGCCAGCACCTTCTCAGGGGGCTCCTACGAGCAGTACTTC	CASTFSGGSYEQYF
TRBJ1-4	TRBD1	.	TRBV30	TGTGCCTGGAGACGGGCAGGGGGGGATGAAAAACTGTTTTTT	CAWRRAGGDEKLFF
TRBJ2-6	TRBD1	few	TRBV4-3	TGCGCCAGCAGCCTATCGTTTGGGACAGCGATCCACTCTGGGGCCAACGTCCTGACTTTC	CASSLSFGTAIHSGANVLTF
TRBJ2-5	TRBD1	few	TRBV12-3/TRBV12-4	TGTGCCAGCAGGGACGGAACCGGACAGGGAAAGAGAGAGACCCAGTACTTC	CASRDGTGQGKRETQYF
TRBJ2-3	TRBD2	few	TRBV12-3/TRBV12-4	TGTGCCAGCAGGGAGACTAGCGGGGGTGCAGATACGCAGTATTTT	CASRETSGGADTQYF
TRBJ2-3	.	many	TRBV12-3/TRBV12-4	TGTGCCAGCAGTTTGGGTTTGAGGGGACCCACAGATACGCAGTATTTT	CASSLGLRGPTDTQYF
TRBJ2-1	.	.	TRBV5-1	TGCGCCAGCAGCTGGGGGGGCCGGGCGAGTGAGCAGTTCTTC	CASSWGGRASEQFF
TRBJ2-1	TRBD2	once	TRBV12-3/TRBV12-4	TGTGCCAGCAGAATAGCGGGGGGGATAAATGAGCAGTTCTTC	CASRIAGGINEQFF
TRBJ2-1	.	few	TRBV29-1	TGCAGCGCCGGCGGTGAGCAGTTCTTC	CSAGGEQFF
TRBJ2-7	TRBD1	few	TRBV7-8	TGTGCCAGCAGCCTCCACGACGGGACAGGGGCCGAGCAGTACTTC	CASSLHDGTGAEQYF
TRBJ2-1	.	few	TRBV20-1	TGCAGTGCTGTACAGGGCGGATCGAGTGAGCAGTTCTTC	CSAVQGGSSEQFF
TRBJ2-3	TRBD2	.	TRBV20-1	TGCAGTGCTAGCCCCGGGACTAGTAGCGATACGCAGTATTTT	CSASPGTSSDTQYF
TRBJ2-7	TRBD1	few	TRBV5-1	TGCGCCAGCAGCCCACAAGACAGGGGGCTTTTTGAGCAGTACTTC	CASSPQDRGLFEQYF
TRBJ2-4	.	.	TRBV10-3	TGTGCCATCAGTGAGCCCCTAGCCTTAAACATTCAGTACTTC	CAISEPLALNIQYF
TRBJ2-7	.	.	TRBV7-9	TGTGCCAGCAGCTTAGCAATACACGAGCAGTACTTC	CASSLAIHEQYF
TRBJ1-5	.	few	TRBV12-3/TRBV12-4	TGTGCCAGCAGTGGGTCGGGCAATCAGCCCCAGCATTTT	CASSGSGNQPQHF
TRBJ1-1	.	many	TRBV6-2/TRBV6-3	TGTGCCAGCAGTCCAACGGGGACCAACACTGAAGCTTTCTTT	CASSPTGTNTEAFF
TRBJ2-1	TRBD1	few	TRBV28	TGTGCCAGCAGTAACAACCGGGACAGATTCTACAATGAGCAGTTCTTC	CASSNNRDRFYNEQFF
TRBJ2-1	.	few	TRBV4-2	TGTGCCAGCAGCCATCTGGGGAGGTCAGCGCCTTACAATGAGCAGTTCTTC	CASSHLGRSAPYNEQFF
TRBJ2-5	TRBD2	.	TRBV7-2	TGTGCCAGCAGCCCATGGGTAGCGGGGGCGGAGACCCAGTACTTC	CASSPWVAGAETQYF
TRBJ2-7	.	few	TRBV4-2	TGTGCCAGCAGCGAAGCCGGGACCGTCAAGGACGAGCAGTACTTC	CASSEAGTVKDEQYF
TRBJ1-2	TRBD1	.	TRBV5-1	TGCGCCAGCAGCTACGGGACAGGGGATGGCTACACCTTC	CASSYGTGDGYTF
TRBJ2-5	TRBD2	.	TRBV5-1	TGCGCCAGCAGCCTGGCTAGCGGGGCCCAAGAGACCCAGTACTTC	CASSLASGAQETQYF
TRBJ2-1	TRBD2	.	TRBV7-9	TGTGCCAGCAGCTTGGGGACTAGCGGGATAGGTTACAATGAGCAGTTCTTC	CASSLGTSGIGYNEQFF
TRBJ1-1	TRBD1	few	TRBV11-2	TGTGCCAGCAGCACCCCGGGACAGGGCCGGAGCACTGAAGCTTTCTTT	CASSTPGQGRSTEAFF
TRBJ2-7	TRBD1	few	TRBV29-1	TGCAGCGTAGCATCCAGGACAGGGCTTTGGGAGCAGTACTTC	CSVASRTGLWEQYF
TRBJ2-7	.	few	TRBV7-7	TGTGCTAGCAGCTTGTTAGCCGGGGCCGAGCAGTACTTC	CASSLLAGAEQYF
TRBJ2-1	TRBD1	few	TRBV12-3/TRBV12-4	TGTGCCAGCAGTTCCCGGGACAGGGGAGCCTACAATGAGCAGTTCTTC	CASSSRDRGAYNEQFF
TRBJ2-1	.	many	TRBV20-1	TGCAGTGGGATAATTATCAATGAGCAGTTCTTC	CSGIIINEQFF
TRBJ2-3	.	few	TRBV5-1	TGCGCCAGCAGCTTCGAGGGCCCGGCGTGGGATACGCAGTATTTT	CASSFEGPAWDTQYF
TRBJ2-2	.	few	TRBV10-3	TGTGCCATCAGTGAGGCGAGACAGGCTGGGGGACGGGAGCTGTTTTTT	CAISEARQAGGRELFF
TRBJ2-7	.	.	TRBV12-3/TRBV12-4	TGTGCCAGCAGTTTACAGGCGGTCGGGGAGCAGTACTTC	CASSLQAVGEQYF
TRBJ2-5	.	many	TRBV20-1	TGCAGTGCTAGAGGGTCAGGGGGGGAGACCCAGTACTTC	CSARGSGGETQYF
TRBJ2-7	TRBD2	few	TRBV7-9	TGTGCCAGCAGCTTTACACCGCCCGGGGGGTCCTACGAGCAGTACTTC	CASSFTPPGGSYEQYF
TRBJ2-3	.	.	TRBV7-9	TGTGCCAGCAGCTACCCCGGGGTGGGGGATACGCAGTATTTT	CASSYPGVGDTQYF